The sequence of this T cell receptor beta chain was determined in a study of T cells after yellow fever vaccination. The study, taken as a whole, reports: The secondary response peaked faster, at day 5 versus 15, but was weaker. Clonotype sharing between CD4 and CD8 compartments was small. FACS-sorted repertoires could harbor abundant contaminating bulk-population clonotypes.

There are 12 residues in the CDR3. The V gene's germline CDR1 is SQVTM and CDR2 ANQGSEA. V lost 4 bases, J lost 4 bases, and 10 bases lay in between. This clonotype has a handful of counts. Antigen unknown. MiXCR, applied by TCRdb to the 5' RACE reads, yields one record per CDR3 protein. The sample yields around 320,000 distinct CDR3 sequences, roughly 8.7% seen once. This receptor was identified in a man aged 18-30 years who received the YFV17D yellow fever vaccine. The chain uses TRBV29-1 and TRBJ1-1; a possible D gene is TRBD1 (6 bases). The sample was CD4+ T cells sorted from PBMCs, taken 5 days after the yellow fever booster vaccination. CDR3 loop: CSVARGTTEAFF. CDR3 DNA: TGCAGCGTTGCGAGGGGGACCACTGAAGCTTTCTTT.